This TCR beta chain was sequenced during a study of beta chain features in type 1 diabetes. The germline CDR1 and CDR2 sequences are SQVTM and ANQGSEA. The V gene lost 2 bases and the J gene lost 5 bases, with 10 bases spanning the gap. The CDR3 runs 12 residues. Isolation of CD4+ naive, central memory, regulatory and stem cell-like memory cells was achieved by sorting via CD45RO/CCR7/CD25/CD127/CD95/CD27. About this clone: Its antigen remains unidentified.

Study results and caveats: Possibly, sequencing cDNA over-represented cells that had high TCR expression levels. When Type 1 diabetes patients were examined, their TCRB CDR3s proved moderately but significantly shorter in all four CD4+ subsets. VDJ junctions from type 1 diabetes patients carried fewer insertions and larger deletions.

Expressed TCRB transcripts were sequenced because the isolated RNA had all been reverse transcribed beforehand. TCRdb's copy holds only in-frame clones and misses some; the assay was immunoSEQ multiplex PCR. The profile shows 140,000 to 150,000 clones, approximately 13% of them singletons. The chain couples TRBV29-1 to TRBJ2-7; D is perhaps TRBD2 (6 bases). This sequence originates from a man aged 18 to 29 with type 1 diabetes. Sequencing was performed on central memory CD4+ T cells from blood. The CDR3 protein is CSVEPAGHEQYF. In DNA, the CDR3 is TGCAGCGTTGAACCCGCGGGACACGAGCAGTACTTC.